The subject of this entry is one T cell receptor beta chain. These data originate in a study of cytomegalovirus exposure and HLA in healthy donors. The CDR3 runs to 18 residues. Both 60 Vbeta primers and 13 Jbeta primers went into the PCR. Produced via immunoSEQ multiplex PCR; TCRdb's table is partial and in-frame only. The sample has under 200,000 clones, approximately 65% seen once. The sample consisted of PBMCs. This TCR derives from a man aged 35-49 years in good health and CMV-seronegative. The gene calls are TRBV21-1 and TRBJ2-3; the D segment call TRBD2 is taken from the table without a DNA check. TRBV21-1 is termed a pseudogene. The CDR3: CASSKGQREGQGTDTQYF. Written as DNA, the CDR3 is TGTGCCAGCAGCAAAGGTCAGCGGGAGGGCCAAGGCACAGATACGCAGTATTTT.